Described below is a single T cell receptor beta chain sequence and its context. Its specificity is not known. The sample is drawn from a study of neoadjuvant nivolumab and ipilimumab in lung cancer. Findings and caveats of the study: Higher pretherapy blood TCR richness went with higher resected-tumor richness.

Assay: immunoSEQ multiplex PCR; the TCRdb copy retains only in-frame clones and omits some. The sample gives some 50,000 clones, around 89% of which show up once; around 3.8% is in the top ten. The germline V gene has CDR1 LNHDA and CDR2 SQIVND (reference sequence). This CDR3 is 16 amino acids long. Germline trimming cut 3 bases from V and 0 bases from J; bases unmatched to any gene: 7. The V call is TRBV19, the J call TRBJ1-1; TRBD1 agrees at 7 bases. Material: blood, obtained before neoadjuvant nivolumab, alone or with ipilimumab. This clonotype originated in an adult with non-small cell lung cancer. Some clones in this sample may be carry-over from other donors' samples. The CDR3 is CASSMPGQLMNTEAFF. As DNA, the CDR3 is TGTGCCAGTAGTATGCCGGGACAGCTTATGAACACTGAAGCTTTCTTT.